The 23 T cell receptor beta chains listed next were all sequenced from one sample in a study of beta chain features in type 1 diabetes (dated by TCRdb to 2017 to 2018). Library preparation employed the immunoSEQ multiplex PCR assay. The High Capacity cDNA Reverse Transcription Kit was used to reverse transcribe all of the isolated RNA, meaning that expressed TCRB transcripts were what got sequenced. TCRdb limited this immuneACCESS table to in-frame rearrangements with V and J called. A share of clones is missing; checked studies link under half to unresolved V genes, and the rest is unexplained. For this sample there are 810,000 or so clones; roughly a sixth appear just once. 0.023% of the sample is taken by the ten largest. Sample: naive CD4+ T cells from blood. The intended sense of this specimen's cell subset or site label: true naive CD4+ T cells. These receptors were collected from a woman under 30 in good health.

To note about this clone: Other DNA sequences in this sample translate to the same CDR3. The chain combines TRBV15 with TRBJ2-1; the D gene is possibly TRBD2 (5 bases). The CDR3 runs to 13 residues. V lost 0 bases and J lost 6, with 6 bases in between. Germline-derived CDR1 and CDR2 are LNHNV and YYDKDF (reference sequence). DNA for the CDR3: TGTGCCACCAGCAGAGATCGGGGCAATGAGCAGTTCTTC. Amino acid sequence: CATSRDRGNEQFF.

This chain joins TRBV6-5 and TRBJ2-2; D ambiguous. Deletions cut 4 bases from V and 6 bases from J, with 6 bases between. Germline V gene lookup returns CDR1 MNHEY and CDR2 SVGAGI. This CDR3 is built from 12 residues. CDR3 nucleotides: TGTGCCAGCAGTTCCGCGGCCGGGGAGCTGTTTTTT. This sequence encodes CASSSAAGELFF.

The rearrangement joins TRBV18 to TRBJ2-5; D gene uncertain. Germline lookup yields CDR1 KGHSH and CDR2 LQKENI. V shed 1 base and J shed 5 bases, with 14 bases lying between them. The CDR3 is 15 amino acids. For the CDR3, the DNA is TGTGCCAGCTCACCACAGGGCGGATCTGGGGAGACCCAGTACTTC. Protein sequence: CASSPQGGSGETQYF.

V is TRBV11-2 and J is TRBJ2-5, with TRBD1 matching over 8 bases. V gave up 3 bases and J gave up 5 bases; unmatched junction bases: 14. The CDR3 is 17 residues long. Germline assignment: CDR1 SGHAT and CDR2 FQNNGV. CDR3: CASSFFPAGQGAETQYF. The CDR3 DNA follows: TGTGCCAGCAGCTTTTTCCCCGCCGGACAGGGCGCGGAGACCCAGTACTTC. The full variable domain, with the rest looked up from reference TRBV11-2 and TRBJ2-5, is EAGVAQSPRYKIIEKRQSVAFWCNPISGHATLYWYQQILGQGPKLLIQFQNNGVVDDSQLPKDRFSAERLKGVDSTLKIQPAKLEDSAVYLCASSFFPAGQGAETQYFGPGTRLLVL.

This clone was seen more than once but under ten times. V gene TRBV28 combines with J gene TRBJ2-3, with 8 bases matching TRBD1. There are 16 residues in the CDR3. CDR1 MDHEN and CDR2 SYDVKM come from the germline V gene. V trimming: 5 bases; J trimming: 3 bases; junction bases outside the gene matches: 10. CDR3 sequence reads: CASSAWTGFSTDTQYF. CDR3 nucleotide sequence: TGTGCCAGCAGTGCCTGGACAGGGTTTAGTACAGATACGCAGTATTTT.

CDR3 DNA: TGTGCCAGCAGCTATAACAGGGTTCCCTACGAGCAGTACTTC. Residues: CASSYNRVPYEQYF. The chain uses TRBV13 and TRBJ2-7; D possibly corresponds to TRBD1 (6 bases). Germline loops: CDR1 PRHDT, CDR2 FYEKMQ (reference sequence). The CDR3 totals 14 residues. Between the trimmed V and J ends, which lost 4 bases and 2 bases, there was a span of 12 bases.

The chain couples TRBV28 to TRBJ1-5, with 8 nucleotides matching TRBD1. CDR3 length: 14 residues. The germline CDR1 and CDR2 sequences are MDHEN and SYDVKM. Trimming at V came to 4 bases and at J to 6 bases, leaving 5 bases not matched to a gene. CDR3 nucleotides: TGTGCCAGCAGTTCAGGGGGCGGGAGTCAGCCCCAGCATTTT. Its translation: CASSSGGGSQPQHF.

V gene TRBV2 combines with J gene TRBJ2-1, with a tentative D call TRBD2 (5 bases). From germline, CDR1 is SNHLY and CDR2 FYNNEI. Trimming took 8 bases from V and 4 from J, leaving 15 bases between them. The CDR3 is 14 amino acids. Here the CDR3 reads CASGRGVGYNEQFF. CDR3 DNA sequence: TGTGCCAGCGGACGGGGAGTGGGGTACAATGAGCAGTTCTTC.

This clone was seen repeatedly, ten times or more. The chain couples TRBV10-3 to TRBJ2-1, with D unclear. The CDR3 has 12 amino acids. The V gene's germline CDR1 is ENHRY and CDR2 SYGVKD. V gave up 4 bases and J gave up 7 bases, with 8 bases separating them. CDR3: CAISGGSNEQFF. Here the CDR3 DNA reads TGTGCCATCAGTGGCGGTTCGAATGAGCAGTTCTTC.

This sequence joins TRBV6-1 and TRBJ1-5; possible D gene TRBD1, 6 bases. V was cut by 5 bases and J by 7 bases, with 18 bases left in between. Germline V lookup: CDR1 MNHNS, CDR2 SASEGT. The CDR3 is made up of 15 amino acids. As DNA, the CDR3 is TGTGCCAGCAGTTTGCAGACAGGAGAGGGGCAGCCCCAGCATTTT. Translated: CASSLQTGEGQPQHF.

This chain joins TRBV2 and TRBJ2-3; the match to TRBD2 covers 9 bases. Germline CDR1 SNHLY, CDR2 FYNNEI. V shed 3 bases and J 3 bases; nucleotides not matched to a gene: 10. The CDR3 covers 17 residues. CDR3 residues: CASSDPVVAGVTDTQYF. The CDR3 nucleotides read TGTGCCAGCAGTGACCCGGTGGTAGCGGGAGTTACAGATACGCAGTATTTT.

This clone turned up a few times. This chain connects TRBV28 to TRBJ2-7, with D perhaps matching TRBD2 (6 bases). This CDR3 is built from 17 residues. Germline values: CDR1 MDHEN, CDR2 SYDVKM. Trimming shortened V by 6 bases and J by 4 bases, and 25 bases separated the two germline ends. The CDR3 reads CASSRRDWWRATYEQYF. For the CDR3, the DNA is TGTGCCAGCAGCCGAAGAGATTGGTGGAGGGCGACGTACGAGCAGTACTTC.

The chain recombines TRBV6-5 with TRBJ1-4; no clear D. The CDR3 sequence is 15 residues long. Trimming stripped 0 bases from V and 5 bases from J, with 10 bases between. Germline V CDR1 and CDR2: MNHEY, SVGAGI. This CDR3 is CASSYSNRGNEKLFF. The CDR3 DNA reads as TGTGCCAGCAGTTACTCAAACCGCGGGAATGAAAAACTGTTTTTT.

The chain is built from TRBV11-2 and TRBJ2-4; 8 nucleotides align to TRBD2. The CDR3 has 14 residues. V lost 8 bases, J lost 6 bases, and 9 bases stayed unmatched. Germline V lookup: CDR1 SGHAT, CDR2 FQNNGV. The CDR3 DNA follows: TGTGCCAGCTCGACTAGCGCCTCACCAAACATTCAGTACTTC. The encoded protein is CASSTSASPNIQYF.

This clone appeared a few times. The V gene is TRBV5-6, the J gene TRBJ1-5; weak D call: TRBD1 (5 bases). The germline V and J ends were trimmed by 3 bases and 7 bases, with 11 bases remaining between them. The germline V gene has CDR1 SGHDT and CDR2 YYEEEE. The length of the CDR3 is 13 residues. The CDR3 region is CASSSVGRQPQHF. The DNA of the CDR3 is TGTGCCAGCAGCTCGGTGGGACGGCAGCCCCAGCATTTT.

The gene calls are TRBV6-5 and TRBJ2-3; TRBD2 might be the D (5 bases). Germline V lookup: CDR1 MNHEY, CDR2 SVGAGI. CDR3 size: 16 residues. V was shortened by 0 bases and J by 3 bases, with 13 bases between the two germline ends. The chain's CDR3 is CASSYSYGVRTDTQYF. Written as DNA, the CDR3 is TGTGCCAGCAGTTACTCGTACGGGGTTCGTACAGATACGCAGTATTTT.

The chain has TRBV11-2 and TRBJ1-2; 7 nucleotides line up with TRBD1. The CDR3 runs to 14 residues. Trimming at V came to 5 bases and at J to 4 bases, leaving 7 bases not matched to a gene. Germline CDR1 is SGHAT and CDR2 is FQNNGV. CDR3 in amino acids: CASSPDREAYGYTF. CDR3 DNA: TGTGCCAGCAGCCCCGACAGGGAGGCCTATGGCTACACCTTC.

This clone appeared a few times. This chain uses TRBV10-3 with TRBJ1-4; the D gene is possibly TRBD1 (5 bases). With 0 bases removed from V and 3 bases from J, the gap between germline ends came to 8 bases. Germline lookup yields CDR1 ENHRY and CDR2 SYGVKD. The CDR3 length is 15 residues. The CDR3 protein is CAISESRGANEKLFF. CDR3 sequence (DNA): TGTGCCATCAGTGAGTCAAGGGGTGCTAATGAAAAACTGTTTTTT.

A few counts support this clone. The V call is TRBV28, the J call TRBJ2-1; D remains ambiguous. The CDR3 sequence is 16 residues long. CDR1 is MDHEN, CDR2 SYDVKM, per germline. The V and J ends lost 6 bases and 0 bases respectively, with 15 bases between them. The CDR3 DNA follows: TGTGCCAGCAGGGGTCTTGTCCCAAGCTCCTACAATGAGCAGTTCTTC. It is translated as CASRGLVPSSYNEQFF.

The genes are TRBV9 and TRBJ1-1, with D unresolved. Per germline, CDR1 SGDLS and CDR2 YYNGEE. This CDR3 region has 13 residues. V gave up 5 bases and J gave up 4 bases, with 12 bases separating them. The CDR3 coding sequence is TGTGCCAGCAGATCCGTAGAGGCCACTGAAGCTTTCTTT. This encodes CASRSVEATEAFF.

This clone was counted only a few times. J is TRBJ2-7 and V is TRBV5-1; 8 bases map to TRBD1. Germline V CDR1 and CDR2: SGHRS, YFSETQ. The CDR3 consists of 13 residues. J gave up 5 bases and V 4 bases, and 5 bases lay outside the gene matches. The chain's CDR3 is CASSVQGVDEQYF. CDR3 in DNA: TGCGCCAGCAGCGTACAGGGGGTCGACGAGCAGTACTTC.

The rearrangement links TRBV6-5 to TRBJ2-7, with 9 bases matching TRBD2. V was clipped by 0 bases and J by 3 bases; unmatched bases: 6. Germline CDR1 is MNHEY and CDR2 is SVGAGI. The length of the CDR3 is 16 residues. CDR3 nucleotide sequence: TGTGCCAGCAGTTACTCGGTGACTAGCGGATACTACGAGCAGTACTTC. The encoded protein is CASSYSVTSGYYEQYF.

This chain uses TRBV6-6 with TRBJ2-1, with 7 bases identical to TRBD2. The CDR3 spans 14 residues. Germline V lookup: CDR1 MNHNY, CDR2 SVGAGI (reference sequence). V gave up 6 bases and J gave up 6 bases; unmatched junction bases: 8. Written as DNA, the CDR3 is TGTGCCAGCAGGAACCGCGGGAGACTCAATGAGCAGTTCTTC. It codes for CASRNRGRLNEQFF.